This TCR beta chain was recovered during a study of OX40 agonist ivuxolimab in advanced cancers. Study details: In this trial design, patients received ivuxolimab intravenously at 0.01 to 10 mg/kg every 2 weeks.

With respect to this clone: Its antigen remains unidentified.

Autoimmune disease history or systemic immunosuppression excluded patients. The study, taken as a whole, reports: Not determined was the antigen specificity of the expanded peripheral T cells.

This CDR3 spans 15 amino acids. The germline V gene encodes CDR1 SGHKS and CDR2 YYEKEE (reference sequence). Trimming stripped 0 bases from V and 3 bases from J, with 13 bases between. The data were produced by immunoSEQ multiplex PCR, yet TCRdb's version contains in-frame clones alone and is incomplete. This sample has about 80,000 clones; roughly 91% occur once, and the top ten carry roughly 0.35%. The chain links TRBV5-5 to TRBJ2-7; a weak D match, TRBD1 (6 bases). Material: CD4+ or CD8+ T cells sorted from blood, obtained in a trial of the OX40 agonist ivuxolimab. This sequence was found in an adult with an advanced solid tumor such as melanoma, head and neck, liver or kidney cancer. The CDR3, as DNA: TGTGCCAGCAGCTTGGAGCGGCAGGGGATCTACGAGCAGTACTTC. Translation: CASSLERQGIYEQYF. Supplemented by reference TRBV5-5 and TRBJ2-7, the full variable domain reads DAGVTQSPTHLIKTRGQQVTLRCSPISGHKSVSWYQQVLGQGPQFIFQYYEKEERGRGNFPDRFSARQFPNYSSELNVNALLLGDSALYLCASSLERQGIYEQYFGPGTRLTVT.